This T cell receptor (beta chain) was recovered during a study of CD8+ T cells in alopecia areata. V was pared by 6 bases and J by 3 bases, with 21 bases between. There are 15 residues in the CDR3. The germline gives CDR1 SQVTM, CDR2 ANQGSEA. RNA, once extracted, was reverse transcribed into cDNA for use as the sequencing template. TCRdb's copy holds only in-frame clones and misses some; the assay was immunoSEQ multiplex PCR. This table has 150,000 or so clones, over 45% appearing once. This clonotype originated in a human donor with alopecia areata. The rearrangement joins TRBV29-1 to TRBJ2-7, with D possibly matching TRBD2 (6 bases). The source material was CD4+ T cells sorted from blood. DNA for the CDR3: TGCAGCGTCCCAAGATGGCGGGGTAGTTTCTACGAGCAGTACTTC. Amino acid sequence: CSVPRWRGSFYEQYF.